This TCR beta chain was retrieved from a study of yellow fever vaccine responses in identical twins. TCRdb re-called the RT-PCR reads with MiXCR, one entry per CDR3 protein. The sample lists thousands of distinct CDR3 sequences; roughly 85% were seen once. Details on this clonotype: Its antigen is not known.

Overall study results and limits: The T cell response to vaccination in identical twins was reportedly partly convergent and partly personalized.

Specimen: T cells from blood (PBMCs), unsorted or a sorted subset (not recorded which), collected before or after yellow fever vaccination (not recorded which). The origin of this receptor is a woman aged 18-29 years who received the yellow fever vaccine.

CDR3 DNA sequence: TGTGCCACCAGCCGGGGGGACGCCTACGAGCAGTACTTC. Protein: CATSRGDAYEQYF. The chain is built from TRBV15 and TRBJ2-7, with 7 bases that match TRBD2. The CDR3 contains 13 residues. J gave up 2 bases and V 5 bases, and 3 bases lay outside the gene matches. Per the germline V gene, CDR1 is LNHNV and CDR2 is YYDKDF (reference sequence). The complete variable domain, with remaining parts taken from reference TRBV15 and TRBJ2-7, reads DAMVIQNPRYQVTQFGKPVTLSCSQTLNHNVMYWYQQKSSQAPKLLFHYYDKDFNNEADTPDNFQSRRPNTSFCFLDIRSPGLGDTAMYLCATSRGDAYEQYFGPGTRLTVT.